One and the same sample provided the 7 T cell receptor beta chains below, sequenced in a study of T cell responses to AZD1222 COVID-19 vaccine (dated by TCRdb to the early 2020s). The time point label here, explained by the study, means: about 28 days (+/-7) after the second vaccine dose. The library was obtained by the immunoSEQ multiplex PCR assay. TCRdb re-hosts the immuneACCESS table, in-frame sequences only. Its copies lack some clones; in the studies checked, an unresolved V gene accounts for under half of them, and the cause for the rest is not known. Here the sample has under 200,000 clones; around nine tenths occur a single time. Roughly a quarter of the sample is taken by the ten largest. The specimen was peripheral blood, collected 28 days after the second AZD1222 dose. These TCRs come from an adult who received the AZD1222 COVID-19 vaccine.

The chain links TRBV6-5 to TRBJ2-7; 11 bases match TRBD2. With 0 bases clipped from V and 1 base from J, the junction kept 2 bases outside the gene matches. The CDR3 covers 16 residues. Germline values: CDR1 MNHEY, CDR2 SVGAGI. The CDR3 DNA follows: TGTGCCAGCAGTTACTCGAGGACTAGCGGGTCCTACGAGCAGTACTTC. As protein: CASSYSRTSGSYEQYF.

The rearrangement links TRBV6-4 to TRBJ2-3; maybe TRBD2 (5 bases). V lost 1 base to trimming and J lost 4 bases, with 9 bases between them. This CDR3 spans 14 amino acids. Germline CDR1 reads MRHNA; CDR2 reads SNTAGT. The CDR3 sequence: CASSDWRVPDTQYF. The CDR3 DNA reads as TGTGCCAGCAGTGACTGGCGGGTCCCAGATACGCAGTATTTT.

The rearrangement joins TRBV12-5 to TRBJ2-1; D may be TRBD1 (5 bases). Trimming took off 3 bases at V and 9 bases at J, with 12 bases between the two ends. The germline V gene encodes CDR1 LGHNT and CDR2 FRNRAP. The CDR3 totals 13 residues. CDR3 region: CASGFQGSAEQFF. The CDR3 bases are TGTGCTAGTGGTTTTCAGGGTTCGGCTGAGCAGTTCTTC. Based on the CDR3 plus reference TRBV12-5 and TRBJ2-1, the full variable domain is DARVTQTPRHKVTEMGQEVTMRCQPILGHNTVFWYRQTMMQGLELLAYFRNRAPLDDSGMPKDRFSAEMPDATLATLKIQPSEPRDSAVYFCASGFQGSAEQFFGPGTRLTVL.

The chain's CDR3 is CASSFRRTANNQPQHF. CDR3 DNA sequence: TGTGCCAGCAGCTTTCGTAGGACAGCCAACAATCAGCCCCAGCATTTT. The J gene is TRBJ1-5, the V gene TRBV7-8; perhaps TRBD1 as D (6 bases). Germline lookup yields CDR1 SGHVS and CDR2 FQNEAQ. The CDR3 runs 16 residues. With 3 bases removed from V and 3 bases from J, the gap between germline ends came to 15 bases.

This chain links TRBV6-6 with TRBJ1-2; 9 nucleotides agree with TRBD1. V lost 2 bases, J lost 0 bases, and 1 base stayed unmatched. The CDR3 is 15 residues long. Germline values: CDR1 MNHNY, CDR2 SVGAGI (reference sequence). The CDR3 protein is CASSYGQGSNYGYTF. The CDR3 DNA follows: TGTGCCAGCAGTTACGGACAGGGGTCTAACTATGGCTACACCTTC.

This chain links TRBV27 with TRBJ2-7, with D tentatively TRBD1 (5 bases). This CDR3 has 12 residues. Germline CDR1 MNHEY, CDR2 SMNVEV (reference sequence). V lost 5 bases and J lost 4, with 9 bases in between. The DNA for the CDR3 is TGTGCCAGCAGTACCACAGGTTACGAGCAGTACTTC. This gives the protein CASSTTGYEQYF.

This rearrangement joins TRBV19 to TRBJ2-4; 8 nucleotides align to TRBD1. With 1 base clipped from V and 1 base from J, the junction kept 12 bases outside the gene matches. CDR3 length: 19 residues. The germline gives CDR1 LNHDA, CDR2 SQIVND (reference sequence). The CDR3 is CASSIAAGGADRAKNIQYF. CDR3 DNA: TGTGCCAGTAGTATAGCTGCAGGGGGCGCGGATCGGGCCAAAAACATTCAGTACTTC.